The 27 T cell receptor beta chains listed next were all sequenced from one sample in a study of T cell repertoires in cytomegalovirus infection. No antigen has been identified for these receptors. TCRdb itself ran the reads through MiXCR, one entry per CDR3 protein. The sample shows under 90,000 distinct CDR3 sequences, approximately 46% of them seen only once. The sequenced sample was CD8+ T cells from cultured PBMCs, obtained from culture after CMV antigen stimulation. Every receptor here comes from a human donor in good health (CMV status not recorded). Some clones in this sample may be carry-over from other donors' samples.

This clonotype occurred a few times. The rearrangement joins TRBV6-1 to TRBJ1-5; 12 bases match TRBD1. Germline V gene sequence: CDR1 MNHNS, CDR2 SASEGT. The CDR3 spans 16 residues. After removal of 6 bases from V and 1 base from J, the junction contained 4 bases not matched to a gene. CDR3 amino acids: CASRAGTGGSNQPQHF. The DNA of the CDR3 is TGTGCCAGCAGAGCGGGGACAGGGGGCAGCAATCAGCCCCAGCATTTT.

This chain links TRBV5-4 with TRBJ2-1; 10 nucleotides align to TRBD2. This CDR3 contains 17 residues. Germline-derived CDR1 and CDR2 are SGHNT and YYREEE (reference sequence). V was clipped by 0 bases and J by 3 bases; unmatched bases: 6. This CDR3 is CASSLAGVAGGYNEQFF. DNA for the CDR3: TGTGCCAGCAGCTTGGCCGGCGTAGCGGGGGGCTACAATGAGCAGTTCTTC.

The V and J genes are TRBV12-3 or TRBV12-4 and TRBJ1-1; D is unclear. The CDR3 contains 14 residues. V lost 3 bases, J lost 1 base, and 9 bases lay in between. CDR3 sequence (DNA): TGTGCCAGCAGTTTGCGACATAGGAACACTGAAGCTTTCTTT. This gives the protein CASSLRHRNTEAFF.

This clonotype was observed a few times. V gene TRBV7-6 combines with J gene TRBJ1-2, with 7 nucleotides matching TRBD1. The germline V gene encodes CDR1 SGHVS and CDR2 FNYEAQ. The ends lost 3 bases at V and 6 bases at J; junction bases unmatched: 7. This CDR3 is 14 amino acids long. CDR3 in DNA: TGTGCCAGCAGCTTTACAGGGGAGTCAGATGGCTACACCTTC. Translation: CASSFTGESDGYTF.

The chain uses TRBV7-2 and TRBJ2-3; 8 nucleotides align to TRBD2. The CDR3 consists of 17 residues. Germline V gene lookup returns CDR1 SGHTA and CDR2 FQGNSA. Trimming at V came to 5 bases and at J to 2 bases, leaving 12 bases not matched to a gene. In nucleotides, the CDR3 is TGTGCCAGCAGCCCGAGCAGAGCGGGAGTATCCACAGATACGCAGTATTTT. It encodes CASSPSRAGVSTDTQYF.

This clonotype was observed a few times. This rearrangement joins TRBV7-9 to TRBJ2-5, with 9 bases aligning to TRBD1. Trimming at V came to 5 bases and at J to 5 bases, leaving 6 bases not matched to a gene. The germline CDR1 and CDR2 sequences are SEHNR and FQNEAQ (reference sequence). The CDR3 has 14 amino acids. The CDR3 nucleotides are TGTGCCAGCAGCCAGGGTACAGGGGGCGAGACCCAGTACTTC. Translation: CASSQGTGGETQYF.

The CDR3 DNA sequence: TGTGCCAGCTCCCGAGACAGCTCCTCTGGAAACACCATATATTTT. Translating gives CASSRDSSSGNTIYF. The genes are TRBV18 and TRBJ1-3; D might be TRBD1 (5 bases). This CDR3 spans 15 amino acids. The V and J ends lost 6 bases and 0 bases respectively, with 12 bases between them. Per germline, CDR1 KGHSH and CDR2 LQKENI.

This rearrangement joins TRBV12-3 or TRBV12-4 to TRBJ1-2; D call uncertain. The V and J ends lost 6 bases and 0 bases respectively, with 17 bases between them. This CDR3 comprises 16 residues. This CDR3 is CASSQGTQRANYGYTF. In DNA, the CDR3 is TGTGCCAGCAGCCAAGGAACCCAACGAGCTAACTATGGCTACACCTTC.

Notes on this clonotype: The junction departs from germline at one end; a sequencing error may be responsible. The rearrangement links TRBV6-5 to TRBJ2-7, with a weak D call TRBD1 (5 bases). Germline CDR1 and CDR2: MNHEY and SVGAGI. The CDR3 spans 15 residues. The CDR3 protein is CASSYSIAGLYERYF. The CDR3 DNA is TGTGCCAGCAGTTACTCGATAGCAGGGTTGTACGAGCGGTACTTC.

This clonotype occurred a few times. CDR3 sequence (DNA): TGTGCCAGCAGGTACCTGGCCTCGAACACTGAAGCTTTCTTT. This encodes CASRYLASNTEAFF. This chain uses TRBV12-3 or TRBV12-4 with TRBJ1-1; D call uncertain. The CDR3 consists of 14 residues. Trimming pared 6 bases from V and 1 base from J, leaving 12 bases between.

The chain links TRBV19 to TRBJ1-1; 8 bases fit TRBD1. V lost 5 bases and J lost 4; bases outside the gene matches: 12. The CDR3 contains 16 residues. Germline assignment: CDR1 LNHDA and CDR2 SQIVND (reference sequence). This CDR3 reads CASSERQGKSGTEAFF. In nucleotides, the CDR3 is TGTGCCAGTAGTGAGCGACAGGGGAAGTCAGGCACTGAAGCTTTCTTT.

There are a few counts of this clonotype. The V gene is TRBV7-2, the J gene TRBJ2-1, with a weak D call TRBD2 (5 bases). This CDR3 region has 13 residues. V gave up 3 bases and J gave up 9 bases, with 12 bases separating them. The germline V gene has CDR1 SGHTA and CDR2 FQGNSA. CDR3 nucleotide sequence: TGTGCCAGCAGCTTTGAGGGAGTAGGTGAGCAGTTCTTC. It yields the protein CASSFEGVGEQFF.

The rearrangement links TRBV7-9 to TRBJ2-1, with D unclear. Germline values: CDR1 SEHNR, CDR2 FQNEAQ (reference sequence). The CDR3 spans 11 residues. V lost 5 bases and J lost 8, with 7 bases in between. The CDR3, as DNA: TGTGCCAGCAGCATAGGATATGAGCAGTTCTTC. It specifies CASSIGYEQFF.

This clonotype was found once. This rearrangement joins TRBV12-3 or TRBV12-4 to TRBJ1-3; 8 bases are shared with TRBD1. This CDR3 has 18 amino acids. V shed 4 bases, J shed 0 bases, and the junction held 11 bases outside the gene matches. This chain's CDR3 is CASSSSFPGTGSGNTIYF. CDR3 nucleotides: TGTGCCAGCAGTTCTTCATTCCCCGGGACAGGCTCTGGAAACACCATATATTTT.

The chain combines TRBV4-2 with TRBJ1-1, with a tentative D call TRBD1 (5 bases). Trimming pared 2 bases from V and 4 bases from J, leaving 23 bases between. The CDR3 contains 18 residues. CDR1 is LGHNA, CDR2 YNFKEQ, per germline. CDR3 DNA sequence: TGTGCCAGCAGCCAATTAAGGGAAATGGCCAGGGTAAGCACTGAAGCTTTCTTT. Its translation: CASSQLREMARVSTEAFF.

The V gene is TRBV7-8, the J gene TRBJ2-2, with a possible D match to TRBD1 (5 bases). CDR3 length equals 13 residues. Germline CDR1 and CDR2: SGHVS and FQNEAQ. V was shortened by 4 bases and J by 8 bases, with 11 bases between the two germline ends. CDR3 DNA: TGTGCCAGCAGCTATCCAGGGCTGGGGGAGCTGTTTTTT. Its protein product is CASSYPGLGELFF.

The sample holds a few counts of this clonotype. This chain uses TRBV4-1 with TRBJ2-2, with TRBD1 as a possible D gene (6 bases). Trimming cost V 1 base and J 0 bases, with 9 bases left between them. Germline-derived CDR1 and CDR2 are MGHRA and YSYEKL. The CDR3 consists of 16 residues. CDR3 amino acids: CASSQAGTPNTGELFF. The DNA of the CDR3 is TGCGCCAGCAGCCAAGCCGGGACACCGAACACCGGGGAGCTGTTTTTT.

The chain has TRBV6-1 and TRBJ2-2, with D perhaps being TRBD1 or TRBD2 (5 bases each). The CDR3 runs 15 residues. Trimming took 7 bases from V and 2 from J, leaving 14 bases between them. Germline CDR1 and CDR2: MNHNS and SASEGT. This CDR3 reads CASMGRGGNTGELFF. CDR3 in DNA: TGTGCCAGCATGGGACGCGGAGGTAACACCGGGGAGCTGTTTTTT.

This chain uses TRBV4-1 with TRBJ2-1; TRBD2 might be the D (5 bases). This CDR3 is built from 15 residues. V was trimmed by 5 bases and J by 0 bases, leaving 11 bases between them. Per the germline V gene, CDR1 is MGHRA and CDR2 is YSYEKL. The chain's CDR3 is CASSEGLSSYNEQFF. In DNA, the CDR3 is TGCGCCAGCAGCGAAGGACTGAGCTCCTACAATGAGCAGTTCTTC.

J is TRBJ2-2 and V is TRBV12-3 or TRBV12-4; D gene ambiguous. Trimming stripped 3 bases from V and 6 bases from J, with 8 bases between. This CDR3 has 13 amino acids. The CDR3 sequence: CASSFLAPGELFF. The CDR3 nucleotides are TGTGCCAGCAGTTTTTTGGCGCCCGGGGAGCTGTTTTTT.

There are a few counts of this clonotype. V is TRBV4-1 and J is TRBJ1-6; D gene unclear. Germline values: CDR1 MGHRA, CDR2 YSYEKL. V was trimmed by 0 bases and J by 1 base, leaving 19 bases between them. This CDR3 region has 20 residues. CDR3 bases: TGCGCCAGCAGCCAAGACCCAAGACGCTCGTCGAGGTCCTATAATTCACCCCTCCACTTT. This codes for CASSQDPRRSSRSYNSPLHF.

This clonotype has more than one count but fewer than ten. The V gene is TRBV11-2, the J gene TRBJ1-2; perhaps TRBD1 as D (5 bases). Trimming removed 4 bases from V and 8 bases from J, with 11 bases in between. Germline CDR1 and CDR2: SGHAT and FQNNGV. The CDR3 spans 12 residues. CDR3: CASSSMGEGYTF. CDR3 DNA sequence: TGTGCCAGCAGCTCGATGGGGGAAGGCTACACCTTC.

The CDR3, as DNA: TGTGCCAGCAGCCCGCCCAATAATGAGCAGTTCTTC. Translated: CASSPPNNEQFF. The chain has TRBV3-1 and TRBJ2-1; D not certain. Trimming took off 4 bases at V and 7 bases at J, with 8 bases between the two ends. Germline V CDR1 and CDR2: LGHDT, YNNKEL (reference sequence). The CDR3 is 12 residues long.

The CDR3 here is CASAPGQSYEQYF. CDR3 coding DNA: TGTGCCAGCGCTCCGGGACAGAGCTACGAGCAGTACTTC. This chain links TRBV28 with TRBJ2-7; 7 positions match TRBD1. After removal of 8 bases from V and 3 bases from J, the junction contained 7 bases not matched to a gene. Germline CDR1 MDHEN, CDR2 SYDVKM. The CDR3 runs 13 residues. Full variable domain (rest looked up from reference TRBV28 and TRBJ2-7): DVKVTQSSRYLVKRTGEKVFLECVQDMDHENMFWYRQDPGLGLRLIYFSYDVKMKEKGDIPEGYSVSREKKERFSLILESASTNQTSMYLCASAPGQSYEQYFGPGTRLTVT.

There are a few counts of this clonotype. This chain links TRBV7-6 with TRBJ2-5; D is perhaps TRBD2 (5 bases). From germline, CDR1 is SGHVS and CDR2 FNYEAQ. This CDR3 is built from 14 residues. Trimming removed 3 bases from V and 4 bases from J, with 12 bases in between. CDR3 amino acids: CASSFGLSTETQYF. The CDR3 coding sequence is TGTGCCAGCAGCTTCGGACTTTCTACAGAGACCCAGTACTTC.

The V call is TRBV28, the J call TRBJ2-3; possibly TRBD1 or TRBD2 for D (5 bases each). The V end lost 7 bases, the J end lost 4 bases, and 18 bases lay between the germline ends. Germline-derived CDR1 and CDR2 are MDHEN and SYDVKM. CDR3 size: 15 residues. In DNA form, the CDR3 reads TGTGCCAGCACAACCGGGACGGGGAGTTCAGATACGCAGTATTTT. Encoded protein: CASTTGTGSSDTQYF.

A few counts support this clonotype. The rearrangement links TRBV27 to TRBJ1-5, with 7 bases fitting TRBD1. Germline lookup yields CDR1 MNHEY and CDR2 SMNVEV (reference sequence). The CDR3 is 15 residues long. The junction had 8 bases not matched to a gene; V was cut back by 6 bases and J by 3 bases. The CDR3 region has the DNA TGTGCCAGCAGCATCACAGGGGCCTACAATCAGCCCCAGCATTTT. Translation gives CASSITGAYNQPQHF.